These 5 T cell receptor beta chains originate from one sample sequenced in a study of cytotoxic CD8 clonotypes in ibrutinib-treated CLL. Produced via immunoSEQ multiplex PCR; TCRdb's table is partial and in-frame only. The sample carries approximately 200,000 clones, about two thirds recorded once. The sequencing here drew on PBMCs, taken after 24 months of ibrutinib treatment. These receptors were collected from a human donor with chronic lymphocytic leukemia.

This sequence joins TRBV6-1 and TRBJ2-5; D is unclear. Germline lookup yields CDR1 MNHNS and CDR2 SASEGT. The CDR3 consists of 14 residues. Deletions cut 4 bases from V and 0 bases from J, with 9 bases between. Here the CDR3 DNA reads TGTGCCAGCAGTGTTGGGATAAACCAAGAGACCCAGTACTTC. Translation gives CASSVGINQETQYF.

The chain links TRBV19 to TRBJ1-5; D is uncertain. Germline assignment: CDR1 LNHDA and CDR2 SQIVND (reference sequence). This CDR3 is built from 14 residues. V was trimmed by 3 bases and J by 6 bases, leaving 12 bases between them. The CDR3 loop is CASSIPSYVQPQHF. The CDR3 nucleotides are TGTGCCAGTAGTATCCCCTCTTACGTTCAGCCCCAGCATTTT.

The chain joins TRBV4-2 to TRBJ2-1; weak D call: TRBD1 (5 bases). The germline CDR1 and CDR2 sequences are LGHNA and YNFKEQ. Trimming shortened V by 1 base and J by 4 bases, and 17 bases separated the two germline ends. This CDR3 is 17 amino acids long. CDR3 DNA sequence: TGTGCCAGCAGCCAAGCCCTCCAGGGCCTCCAATACAATGAGCAGTTCTTC. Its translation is CASSQALQGLQYNEQFF.

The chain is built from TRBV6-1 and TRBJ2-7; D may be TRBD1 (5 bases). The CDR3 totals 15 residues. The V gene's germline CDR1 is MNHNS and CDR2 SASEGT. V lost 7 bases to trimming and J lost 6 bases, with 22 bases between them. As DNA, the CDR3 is TGTGCCAGCAACCCTCAAGGGGATTCGGTCGCCGAGCAGTACTTC. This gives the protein CASNPQGDSVAEQYF.

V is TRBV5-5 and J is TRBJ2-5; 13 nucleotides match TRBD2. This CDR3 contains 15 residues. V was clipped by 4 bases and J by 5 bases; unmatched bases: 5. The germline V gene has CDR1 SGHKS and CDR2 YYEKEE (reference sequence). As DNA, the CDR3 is TGTGCCAGCAGCCTTGGACTAGCGGGAGTGGAGACCCAGTACTTC. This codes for CASSLGLAGVETQYF.